This T cell receptor beta chain was profiled in a study of PD-1 blockade in classical Hodgkin lymphoma. The overall study: Treatment was intravenous nivolumab, 3 mg/kg every 2 weeks, until progression.

With respect to this clone: Its antigen is unidentified.

Study-wide findings and caveats: It was among complete responders that baseline diversity resembled that of newly diagnosed patients. Newly diagnosed patients were said to have less baseline TCR diversity than healthy donors did.

Relapse after autologous stem cell transplantation occurred in every patient, and brentuximab vedotin exposure varied. Researchers pulled CD8+ T cells out of thawed PBMCs using magnetic negative selection. This CDR3 contains 17 residues. Germline-derived CDR1 and CDR2 are MNHEY and SMNVEV (reference sequence). V lost 3 bases, J lost 1 base, and 15 bases lay in between. This table comes from immunoSEQ multiplex PCR, and its TCRdb copy is limited to in-frame clones, with some not included. The table records several thousand clones, 82% of them present only once. This sequence joins TRBV27 and TRBJ2-2, with D possibly matching TRBD1 (5 bases). The sample in question was CD8+ T cells from blood, obtained at baseline. The source of this sequence is a human donor with classical Hodgkin lymphoma. In DNA, the CDR3 is TGTGCCAGCAGTTTTCATCAGGGAAGTTTGAACACCGGGGAGCTGTTTTTT. Translation: CASSFHQGSLNTGELFF.